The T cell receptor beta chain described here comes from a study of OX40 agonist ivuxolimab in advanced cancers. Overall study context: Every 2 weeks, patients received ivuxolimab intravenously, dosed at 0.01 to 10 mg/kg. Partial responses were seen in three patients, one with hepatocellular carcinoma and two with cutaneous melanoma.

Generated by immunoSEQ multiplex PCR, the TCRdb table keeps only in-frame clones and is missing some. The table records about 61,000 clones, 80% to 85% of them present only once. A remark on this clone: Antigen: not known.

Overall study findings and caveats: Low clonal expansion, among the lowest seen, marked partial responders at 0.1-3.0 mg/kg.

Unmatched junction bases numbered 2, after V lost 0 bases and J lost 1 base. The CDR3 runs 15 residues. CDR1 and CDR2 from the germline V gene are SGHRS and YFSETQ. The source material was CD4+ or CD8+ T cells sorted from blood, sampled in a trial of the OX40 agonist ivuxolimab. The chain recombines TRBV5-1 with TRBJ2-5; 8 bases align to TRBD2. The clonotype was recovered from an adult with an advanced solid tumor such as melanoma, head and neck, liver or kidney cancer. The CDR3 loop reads CASSLAGGPQETQYF. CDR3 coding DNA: TGCGCCAGCAGCTTGGCGGGGGGGCCCCAAGAGACCCAGTACTTC.